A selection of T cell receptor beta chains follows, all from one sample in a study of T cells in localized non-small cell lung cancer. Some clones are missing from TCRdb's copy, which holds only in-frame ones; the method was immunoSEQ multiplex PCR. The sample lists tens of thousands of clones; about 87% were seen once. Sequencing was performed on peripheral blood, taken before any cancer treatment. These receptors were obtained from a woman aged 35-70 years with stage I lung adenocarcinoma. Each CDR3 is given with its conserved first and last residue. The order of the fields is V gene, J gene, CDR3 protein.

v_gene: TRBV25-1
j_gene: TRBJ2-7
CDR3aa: CASSPVLLYEQYF

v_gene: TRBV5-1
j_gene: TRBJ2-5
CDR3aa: CASTVGSGQETQYF

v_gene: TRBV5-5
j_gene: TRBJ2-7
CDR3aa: CASSQTGTAVYEQYF

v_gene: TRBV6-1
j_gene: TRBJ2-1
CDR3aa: CASSEDPHQTYNEQFF

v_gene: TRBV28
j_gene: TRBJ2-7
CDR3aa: CASSFGGGRSYSYEQYF

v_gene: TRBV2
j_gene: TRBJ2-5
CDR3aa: CASKGSGRLLETQYF

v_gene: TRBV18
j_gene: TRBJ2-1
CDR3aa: CASSPRHNSYNEQFF

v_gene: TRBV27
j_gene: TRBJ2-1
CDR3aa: CASSLTSGRGYNEQFF

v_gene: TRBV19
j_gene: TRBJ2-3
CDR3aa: CATQISSTDTQYF

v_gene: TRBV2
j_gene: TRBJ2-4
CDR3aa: CASSEYYRQYF

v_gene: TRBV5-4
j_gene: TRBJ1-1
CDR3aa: CASSWDRGSTEAFF

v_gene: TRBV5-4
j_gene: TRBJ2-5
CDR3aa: CASLASGSPQETQYF

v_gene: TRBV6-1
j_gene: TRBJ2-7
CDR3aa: CASSEGRAYEQYF

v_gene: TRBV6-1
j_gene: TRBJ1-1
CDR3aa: CASSDEREAFF

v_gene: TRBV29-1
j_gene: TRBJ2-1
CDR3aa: CSVDLSSSSNEQFF

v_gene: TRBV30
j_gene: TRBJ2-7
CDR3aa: CAWRVGGGYEQYF

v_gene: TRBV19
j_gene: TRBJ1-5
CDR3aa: CASHYSTGNNQPQHF